The 27 T cell receptor beta chains below come from one sample, sequenced in a study of T cell responses to AZD1222 COVID-19 vaccine. Profiling relied on immunoSEQ multiplex PCR, and the TCRdb table lists in-frame clones only, not all of them. The table lists 95,000 to 150,000 clones, around nine tenths of them singletons. The sample consisted of peripheral blood, taken on day 0 of AZD1222 vaccination. The receptors stem from an adult in good health.

This sequence joins TRBV4-3 and TRBJ2-7; tentatively, D is TRBD2 (6 bases). The CDR3 loop spans 15 amino acids. V shed 0 bases and J shed 3 bases, with 12 bases lying between them. From germline, CDR1 is LGHNA and CDR2 YSLEER. The CDR3 nucleotides read TGCGCCAGCAGCCAAGATCGGAGGGCTCTCTACGAGCAGTACTTC. It codes for CASSQDRRALYEQYF.

The chain uses TRBV30 and TRBJ1-2; unclear D gene. Per germline, CDR1 GTSNPN and CDR2 SVGIG (reference sequence). The germline V and J ends were trimmed by 5 bases and 8 bases, with 12 bases remaining between them. The CDR3 is 11 amino acids. The CDR3 DNA reads TGTGCCTGGGCCACATGGCACGGCTACACCTTC. It is translated as CAWATWHGYTF.

A single count supports this clone. The chain couples TRBV5-1 to TRBJ1-2; D is ambiguous. Germline values: CDR1 SGHRS, CDR2 YFSETQ. V dropped 5 bases and J dropped 8 bases, with 22 bases sitting between them. The CDR3 sequence is 15 residues long. CDR3 nucleotide sequence: TGCGCCAGCAGTGAGCCGAAGGGCGGGGATTGGGGCTACACCTTC. Translated: CASSEPKGGDWGYTF.

The chain carries TRBV7-6 and TRBJ2-3; 9 bases are a match to TRBD2. This CDR3 spans 16 amino acids. CDR1 is SGHVS and CDR2 is FNYEAQ in the germline V gene. V dropped 1 base and J dropped 0; count of bases not matched to a gene: 2. The CDR3 DNA reads as TGTGCCAGCAGCTTAGTTGCGGGGGGGAGCACAGATACGCAGTATTTT. Its translation is CASSLVAGGSTDTQYF. The variable domain in full, completed from reference TRBV7-6 and TRBJ2-3, reads GAGVSQSPRYKVTKRGQDVALRCDPISGHVSLYWYRQALGQGPEFLTYFNYEAQQDKSGLPNDRFSAERPEGSISTLTIQRTEQRDSAMYRCASSLVAGGSTDTQYFGPGTRLTVL.

The V call is TRBV6-5, the J call TRBJ1-2; 10 nucleotides agree with TRBD1. Germline CDR1 is MNHEY and CDR2 is SVGAGI. The CDR3 totals 15 residues. The ends lost 5 bases at V and 2 bases at J; junction bases unmatched: 5. The CDR3 region is CASSPRTGGNYGYTF. The CDR3 DNA reads as TGTGCCAGCAGTCCTAGGACAGGGGGGAACTATGGCTACACCTTC.

This chain links TRBV4-1 with TRBJ2-2, with a weak D call TRBD2 (5 bases). CDR3 length: 16 amino acids. Germline V lookup: CDR1 MGHRA, CDR2 YSYEKL. V dropped 4 bases and J dropped 0 bases, with 12 bases sitting between them. The CDR3 region has the DNA TGCGCCAGCAGCCTCTGGGAGCGGCCGAACACCGGGGAGCTGTTTTTT. Translating gives CASSLWERPNTGELFF.

This chain links TRBV6-2 or TRBV6-3 with TRBJ1-5; TRBD1 matches 9 bases. CDR1 and CDR2 from the germline V gene are MNHEY and SVGEGT. The length of the CDR3 is 16 residues. The J segment lost 3 bases and the V segment lost 5 bases, leaving 8 bases of the junction unmatched. CDR3 sequence reads: CASSPPGQGINQPQHF. The CDR3 DNA is TGTGCCAGCAGTCCACCGGGACAGGGTATCAATCAGCCCCAGCATTTT.

V and J are TRBV7-6 and TRBJ2-5; 9 bases map to TRBD1. CDR3 length equals 15 residues. V lost 5 bases and J lost 4; bases outside the gene matches: 8. Germline CDR1 reads SGHVS; CDR2 reads FNYEAQ. The CDR3 loop reads CASSGRLDRGETQYF. Here the CDR3 DNA reads TGTGCCAGCAGCGGACGTTTGGACAGGGGAGAGACCCAGTACTTC.

The chain joins TRBV27 to TRBJ2-7; D call uncertain. Germline V gives CDR1 MNHEY, CDR2 SMNVEV (reference sequence). There are 12 residues in the CDR3. Trimming took 5 bases from V and 2 from J, leaving 7 bases between them. The CDR3 DNA reads as TGTGCCAGCAGTACATCAGCCTACGAGCAGTACTTC. Translation: CASSTSAYEQYF.

The CDR3, as DNA: TGTGCCAGCAGTCAGTGGGACAGGGCCGGGGAGCTGTTTTTT. This codes for CASSQWDRAGELFF. This chain joins TRBV6-4 and TRBJ2-2, with TRBD1 identical over 9 bases. With 5 bases clipped from V and 6 bases from J, the junction kept 4 bases outside the gene matches. Germline V gives CDR1 MRHNA, CDR2 SNTAGT. This CDR3 has 14 amino acids.

V and J are TRBV15 and TRBJ2-2; D possibly corresponds to TRBD2 (6 bases). V lost 7 bases, J lost 2 bases, and 11 bases lay in between. There are 14 residues in the CDR3. Germline V gene sequence: CDR1 LNHNV, CDR2 YYDKDF (reference sequence). The CDR3, as DNA: TGTGCCACCACCGAAGGACTAAACACCGGGGAGCTGTTTTTT. The encoded protein is CATTEGLNTGELFF.

This chain uses TRBV5-4 with TRBJ2-3; D not certain. Germline CDR1 and CDR2: SGHNT and YYREEE (reference sequence). This CDR3 is 14 amino acids long. V lost 4 bases and J 1 base, leaving 10 bases between the germline ends. The CDR3 here is CASSPPPGTDTQYF. DNA of the CDR3: TGTGCCAGCAGCCCCCCTCCGGGCACAGATACGCAGTATTTT. The full variable domain, in which reference TRBV5-4 and TRBJ2-3 provide the parts outside the CDR3, is ETGVTQSPTHLIKTRGQQVTLRCSSQSGHNTVSWYQQALGQGPQFIFQYYREEENGRGNFPPRFSGLQFPNYSSELNVNALELDDSALYLCASSPPPGTDTQYFGPGTRLTVL.

V gene TRBV7-2 combines with J gene TRBJ1-1, with TRBD1 matching 9 bases. Germline V gives CDR1 SGHTA, CDR2 FQGNSA. The CDR3 totals 15 residues. V dropped 1 base and J dropped 7; count of bases not matched to a gene: 7. This chain's CDR3 is CASSLVLGTGLEAFF. CDR3 coding DNA: TGTGCCAGCAGCTTAGTCCTTGGGACAGGGCTTGAAGCTTTCTTT.

This sequence joins TRBV7-9 and TRBJ1-1; 8 bases match TRBD1. The germline V gene encodes CDR1 SEHNR and CDR2 FQNEAQ (reference sequence). There are 16 residues in the CDR3. V was clipped by 6 bases and J by 6 bases; unmatched bases: 15. CDR3 sequence reads: CASSSSNSGGRSEAFF. In DNA, the CDR3 is TGTGCCAGCAGTTCCAGTAATTCAGGGGGCCGGTCTGAAGCTTTCTTT.

The rearrangement uses TRBV3-1 (or the pseudogene TRBV3-2) and TRBJ2-5; possible D gene TRBD2, 7 bases. Trimming left V 4 bases short and J 5 bases short, with 14 bases between. This CDR3 has 14 amino acids. Germline assignment: CDR1 LGHDT and CDR2 YNNKEL (reference sequence). The DNA for the CDR3 is TGTGCCAGCAGCCCTTCGGGGGGCGTGGAGACCCAGTACTTC. It is translated as CASSPSGGVETQYF.

This chain links TRBV7-2 with TRBJ1-1; D gene unclear. V was pared by 5 bases and J by 1 base, with 11 bases between. The CDR3 covers 14 residues. The germline CDR1 and CDR2 sequences are SGHTA and FQGNSA. The CDR3 DNA reads TGTGCCAGCAGCCCCCGACGGACGAACACTGAAGCTTTCTTT. Amino acids: CASSPRRTNTEAFF.

J is TRBJ1-2 and V is TRBV19; maybe TRBD1 (5 bases). The CDR3 sequence is 15 residues long. Germline CDR1 LNHDA, CDR2 SQIVND (reference sequence). Trimming pared 2 bases from V and 4 bases from J, leaving 14 bases between. The CDR3 is CASSIWAGILYGYTF. The CDR3 nucleotides read TGTGCCAGTAGTATATGGGCAGGGATCCTCTATGGCTACACCTTC.

The V and J genes are TRBV7-9 and TRBJ2-1; 10 nucleotides align to TRBD1. V gave up 7 bases and J gave up 7 bases; unmatched junction bases: 4. This CDR3 comprises 13 residues. Germline V gene lookup returns CDR1 SEHNR and CDR2 FQNEAQ (reference sequence). CDR3 residues: CASKDRGENEQFF. CDR3 DNA: TGTGCCAGCAAGGACAGGGGGGAGAATGAGCAGTTCTTC.

The chain couples TRBV27 to TRBJ2-5; D may correspond to TRBD1 or TRBD2 (6 bases each). Deletions cut 2 bases from V and 5 bases from J, with 12 bases between. The CDR3 is 14 amino acids. The V gene's germline CDR1 is MNHEY and CDR2 SMNVEV (reference sequence). Here the CDR3 DNA reads TGTGCCAGCAGTTTAACGCAGGGGAGGGAGACCCAGTACTTC. As protein: CASSLTQGRETQYF.

The chain couples TRBV6-4 to TRBJ1-5; perhaps TRBD1 as D (5 bases). Germline loops: CDR1 MRHNA, CDR2 SNTAGT. V dropped 8 bases and J dropped 0 bases, with 8 bases sitting between them. CDR3 length: 13 amino acids. CDR3 coding DNA: TGTGCCAGCGCGGGGGATAGCAATCAGCCCCAGCATTTT. Translation: CASAGDSNQPQHF.

V is TRBV12-5 and J is TRBJ1-1; no clear D. CDR1 LGHNT and CDR2 FRNRAP come from the germline V gene. Between the trimmed V and J ends, which lost 3 bases and 1 base, there was a span of 6 bases. The CDR3 loop spans 13 amino acids. In nucleotides, the CDR3 is TGTGCTAGTGGTTTAGAGGGGAACACTGAAGCTTTCTTT. This translates into CASGLEGNTEAFF.

The chain recombines TRBV7-2 with TRBJ2-5; TRBD2 agrees at 8 bases. Germline CDR1 reads SGHTA; CDR2 reads FQGNSA. The V and J ends lost 4 bases and 2 bases, in that order; junction bases with no gene match: 6. The CDR3 is 15 amino acids. CDR3 loop: CASSSQRGRQETQYF. The CDR3 DNA is TGTGCCAGCAGCTCCCAGCGGGGGAGACAAGAGACCCAGTACTTC.

V gene TRBV7-2 combines with J gene TRBJ2-3, with 9 bases matching TRBD2. Per the germline V gene, CDR1 is SGHTA and CDR2 is FQGNSA. The CDR3 has 16 amino acids. Trimming removed 3 bases from V and 0 bases from J; junction bases left unmatched: 4. The CDR3 loop reads CASSLRLAASTDTQYF. DNA for the CDR3: TGTGCCAGCAGCTTGAGACTAGCGGCTAGCACAGATACGCAGTATTTT. Together with reference TRBV7-2 and TRBJ2-3, the CDR3 gives the full variable domain: GAGVSQSPSNKVTEKGKDVELRCDPISGHTALYWYRQSLGQGLEFLIYFQGNSAPDKSGLPSDRFSAERTGGSVSTLTIQRTQQEDSAVYLCASSLRLAASTDTQYFGPGTRLTVL.

This sequence joins TRBV5-1 and TRBJ1-2, with 8 bases lining up with TRBD1. The CDR3 is 14 amino acids. Trimming at V came to 4 bases and at J to 6 bases, leaving 8 bases not matched to a gene. Germline CDR1 and CDR2: SGHRS and YFSETQ. In nucleotides, the CDR3 is TGCGCCAGCAGCCTTGCCAGGGGGCGCGATGGCTACACCTTC. Amino acid sequence: CASSLARGRDGYTF.

The rearrangement uses TRBV5-6 and TRBJ1-5, with a weak D call TRBD1 (5 bases). Germline V gene sequence: CDR1 SGHDT, CDR2 YYEEEE. This CDR3 region has 14 residues. Trimming removed 3 bases from V and 6 bases from J, with 13 bases in between. This CDR3 is CASSSTGRSQPQHF. The CDR3 DNA reads TGTGCCAGCAGCTCTACAGGTCGGAGTCAGCCCCAGCATTTT.

The chain uses TRBV27 and TRBJ2-7, with D unresolved. The ends were cut back, 4 bases at V and 6 bases at J, with 7 bases in the middle. The CDR3 contains 11 residues. Germline V gene sequence: CDR1 MNHEY, CDR2 SMNVEV (reference sequence). For the CDR3, the DNA is TGTGCCAGCAGTTACCTGAGCGAGCAGTACTTC. Translation gives CASSYLSEQYF.

The chain uses TRBV19 and TRBJ1-6; D is perhaps TRBD1 (5 bases). The CDR3 has 14 amino acids. V was shortened by 10 bases and J by 0 bases, with 10 bases between the two germline ends. Germline V gene lookup returns CDR1 LNHDA and CDR2 SQIVND (reference sequence). DNA of the CDR3: TGTGCCACCAATGGGGGCTCCTATAATTCACCCCTCCACTTT. Its protein product is CATNGGSYNSPLHF.